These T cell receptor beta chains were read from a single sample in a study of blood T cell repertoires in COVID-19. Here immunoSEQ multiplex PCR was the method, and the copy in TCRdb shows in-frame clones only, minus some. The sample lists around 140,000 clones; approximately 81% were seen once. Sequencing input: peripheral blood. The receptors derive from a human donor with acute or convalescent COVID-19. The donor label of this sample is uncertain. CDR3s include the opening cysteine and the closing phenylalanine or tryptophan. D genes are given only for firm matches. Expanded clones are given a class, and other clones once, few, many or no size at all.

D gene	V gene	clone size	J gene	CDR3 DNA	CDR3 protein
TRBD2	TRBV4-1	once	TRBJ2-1	TGCGCCAGCAGCCAAGAAGGGAGGGGATCATACAATGAGCAGTTCTTC	CASSQEGRGSYNEQFF
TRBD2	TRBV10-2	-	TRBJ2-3	TGCGCCAGCAGTGTTACTAGCGGGGCACGCACAGATACGCAGTATTTT	CASSVTSGARTDTQYF
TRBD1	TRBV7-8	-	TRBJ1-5	TGTGCCAGCAGCTTAGGACAGGGTCCGGAGCCCCAGCATTTT	CASSLGQGPEPQHF
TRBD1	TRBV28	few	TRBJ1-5	TGTGCCAGCAGTCCGCAAAAACAGGGGGCGGCAGGAGCCCAGCATTTT	CASSPQKQGAAGAQHF
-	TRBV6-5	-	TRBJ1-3	TGTGCCAGCAGCCCACAGGGAGTGGGCGGAAACACCATATATTTT	CASSPQGVGGNTIYF
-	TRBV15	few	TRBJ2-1	TGTGCCACCAGCGGGAGATACAATGAGCAGTTCTTC	CATSGRYNEQFF
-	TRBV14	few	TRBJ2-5	TGTGCCAGCAGCCAAGGAGCCCGGTCAGAGACCCAGTACTTC	CASSQGARSETQYF
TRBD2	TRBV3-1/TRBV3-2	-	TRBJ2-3	TGTGCCAGCAGCCAAGTTAGCGGGAGCCTCACTTTCACAGATACGCAGTATTTT	CASSQVSGSLTFTDTQYF
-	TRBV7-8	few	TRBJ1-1	TGTGCCAGCAGCTTAGATACCGGGAGGGTGAACACTGAAGCTTTCTTT	CASSLDTGRVNTEAFF
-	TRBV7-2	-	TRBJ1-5	TGTGCCAGCAGCTTAGGGGGGGGTAATTATCAGCCCCAGCATTTT	CASSLGGGNYQPQHF
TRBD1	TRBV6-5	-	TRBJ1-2	TGTGCCAGCAGTTCTCGACAGGGAAACGACTATGGCTACACCTTC	CASSSRQGNDYGYTF
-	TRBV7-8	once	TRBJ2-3	TGTGCCAGCAGCTTATACCTCCAGGCAGATACGCAGTATTTT	CASSLYLQADTQYF
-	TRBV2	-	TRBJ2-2	TGTGCCAGCCACGACAGTCTCGCGAACACCGGGGAGCTGTTTTTT	CASHDSLANTGELFF
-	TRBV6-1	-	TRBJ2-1	TGTGCCAGCAGTGAAAGTCTAGCGAGAGTACCCATCAATGAGCAGTTCTTC	CASSESLARVPINEQFF
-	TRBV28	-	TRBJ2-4	TGTGCCAGCTGTGAGCCAGGCTCCGCAAACATTCAGTACTTC	CASCEPGSANIQYF